This entry describes one T cell receptor (beta chain). Its antigen remains unidentified. It has no much larger one-base neighbor in the sample; base qualities were not kept. The CDR3 spans 14 residues, from the cysteine through the phenylalanine. The sequence is cut down to CDR3 DNA, 42 bases in frame from base 1. Trimming costs V 4 bases and J 0 bases, and their ends lie 10 bases apart. Taken from the germline V gene, the CDR1 and CDR2 loops are SGDLS and YYNGEE. For sequencing of the TCRbeta CDR3 region, genomic DNA was extracted from the sorted cells. The immunoSEQ Assay was used for sequencing of TCRbeta CDR3 regions. TCRdb limited this immuneACCESS table to in-frame rearrangements with V and J called. A share of clones is missing; checked studies link under half to unresolved V genes, and the rest is unexplained. For this sample the table gives tens of thousands of clones, of which 85% to 90% were detected only once. Of the sample, roughly 9.7% is held by the ten largest clones.

This sample was included in a study of OX40 agonist ivuxolimab in advanced cancers. For the wider study: Ivuxolimab, which targeted the costimulatory receptor OX40 (CD134), was an agonistic, fully human IgG2 monoclonal antibody. Intravenous ivuxolimab was administered to patients every 2 weeks at six dose levels: 0.01, 0.1, 0.3, 1.5, 3 and 10 mg/kg. Among the roughly 50 dose-escalation patients, about 20 had hepatocellular carcinoma, approximately 15 melanoma, 9 renal cell carcinoma and 9 head and neck cancer. In the dose-escalation cohort, 65% to 90% of patients were male, and the mean age was roughly 60 years, with a range of about 23 to 90. Patients were allowed to have had prior anti-PD-1, anti-PD-L1 or anti-CTLA-4 therapy, and around 43% of the dose-escalation patients had been treated with checkpoint inhibitors. Partial responses occurred in three dose-escalation patients: two with cutaneous melanoma and one with hepatocellular carcinoma. The purpose of peripheral TCRbeta sequencing was to test whether ivuxolimab changed TCR sequence diversity and led to clonal T-cell expansion. The paper describes the monotherapy dose-escalation part (N ≈ 52 patients) of the phase I trial of ivuxolimab. What the work shows at the level of the full study, not this receptor alone: Low levels of normalized T-cell clonal expansion were also shown by some nonresponding patients. On average, CD8+ T cells showed more expanded clones than CD4+ T cells after ivuxolimab. In the 0.1-3.0 mg/kg groups, partial responders had among the lowest normalized peripheral clonal expansion, particularly in CD8+ T cells. At doses of 0.1 to 3.0 mg/kg, clonal expansion of both CD4+ and CD8+ T cells in blood was seen between baseline and week 6. The antigen specificity of the peripheral T cells that underwent clonal expansion was not determined.

The trial excluded patients who had a history of autoimmune disease or who were on systemic immunosuppression. Peripheral blood for TCR sequencing was collected from all dose cohorts at baseline, on cycle 4 day 1, and on cycle 7 day 1. The samples were taken from a phase I, first-in-human, multicenter, open-label dose-escalation trial of ivuxolimab. Adults with locally advanced or metastatic melanoma, renal cell, hepatocellular, or head and neck squamous cell carcinoma were enrolled in the trial. Before TCR sequencing, CD4+ and CD8+ T cells were separately sorted from peripheral blood. Sequencing used CD4+ or CD8+ T cells sorted from blood, obtained in a trial of the OX40 agonist ivuxolimab. This receptor was identified in an adult with an advanced solid tumor such as melanoma, head and neck, liver or kidney cancer. The chain links TRBV9 with TRBJ1-1, and perhaps TRBD1 as D gene, on 6 matching bases. The sequenced DNA is TGTGCCAGCAGCTCAGGACAGATGAACACTGAAGCTTTCTTT. The translation is CASSSGQMNTEAFF. Here the CDR3 is joined to the reference TRBV9 and TRBJ1-1 genes, and the full variable domain is: DSGVTQTPKHLITATGQRVTLRCSPRSGDLSVYWYQQSLDQGLQFLIQYYNGEERAKGNILERFSAQQFPDLHSELNLSSLELGDSALYFCASSSGQMNTEAFFGQGTRLTVV.